These 15 T cell receptor beta chains share one sample of origin, sequenced in a study of patients and donors after allogeneic stem cell transplantation. TCRdb passed the RT-PCR reads through MiXCR, listing each CDR3 protein once. Found here are about 210,000 distinct CDR3 sequences, about 37% of them singletons; the top ten hold approximately 10%. The sequenced material came from blood, either unsorted or a sorted T cell fraction (not recorded which). The receptors were sampled from a human donor who was either an allogeneic HSCT recipient or a stem cell or donor lymphocyte infusion donor (not recorded which). It is not recorded whose cells these are; they may come from a transplant donor.

The chain combines TRBV6-5 with TRBJ1-1, with 7 bases lining up with TRBD1. The CDR3 length is 16 residues. After removal of 8 bases from V and 8 bases from J, the junction contained 20 bases not matched to a gene. Germline CDR1 reads MNHEY; CDR2 reads SVGAGI. The CDR3 DNA sequence: TGTGCCAGCGGAGAGAGGGAAGGGGGCGTTCAAACCGAAGCTTTCTTT. Protein: CASGEREGGVQTEAFF.

The chain joins TRBV6-5 to TRBJ1-6, with TRBD1 matching over 8 bases. Trimming took 7 bases from V and 0 from J; bases not matched to a gene: 5. The V gene's germline CDR1 is MNHEY and CDR2 SVGAGI. The CDR3 length is 16 residues. The CDR3 here is CASTWTGSSYNSPLHF. The CDR3 DNA sequence: TGTGCCAGCACTTGGACAGGGAGCTCCTATAATTCACCCCTCCACTTT.

A few counts support this clonotype. The rearrangement links TRBV20-1 to TRBJ1-5; TRBD1 might be the D (6 bases). Per germline, CDR1 DFQATT and CDR2 SNEGSKA (reference sequence). This CDR3 region has 16 residues. V was cut by 4 bases and J by 3 bases, with 19 bases left in between. CDR3 DNA sequence: TGCAGTGCTACCGACGCCCGACAGGCCTCCAATCAGCCCCAGCATTTT. Its protein is CSATDARQASNQPQHF.

The V call is TRBV12-3 or TRBV12-4, the J call TRBJ2-2; no clear D. V gave up 3 bases and J gave up 0 bases, with 8 bases separating them. The CDR3 length is 15 residues. CDR3 sequence reads: CASSFLGANTGELFF. CDR3 in DNA: TGTGCCAGCAGTTTTCTTGGAGCGAACACCGGGGAGCTGTTTTTT.

The chain has TRBV24-1 and TRBJ2-7, with no clear D. The CDR3 has 13 residues. CDR1 KGHDR and CDR2 SFDVKD come from the germline V gene. V lost 2 bases and J lost 2, with 6 bases in between. Here the CDR3 DNA reads TGTGCCACCAGTGATTCCTACACCTACGAGCAGTACTTC. Translated: CATSDSYTYEQYF.

The chain joins TRBV7-2 to TRBJ1-5; D is ambiguous. Germline V lookup: CDR1 SGHTA, CDR2 FQGNSA. The V gene lost 3 bases and the J gene lost 5 bases, with 8 bases spanning the gap. CDR3 size: 13 residues. CDR3 loop: CASSFGSDQPQHF. CDR3 nucleotide sequence: TGTGCCAGCAGCTTTGGGAGCGATCAGCCCCAGCATTTT. Drawing the rest from reference TRBV7-2 and TRBJ1-5, the complete variable domain is GAGVSQSPSNKVTEKGKDVELRCDPISGHTALYWYRQSLGQGLEFLIYFQGNSAPDKSGLPSDRFSAERTGGSVSTLTIQRTQQEDSAVYLCASSFGSDQPQHFGDGTRLSIL.

This clonotype occurred many times. V and J are TRBV12-3 or TRBV12-4 and TRBJ1-1; D may be TRBD1 (6 bases). Trimming left V 3 bases short and J 0 bases short, with 14 bases between. The CDR3 sequence is 16 residues long. DNA for the CDR3: TGTGCCAGCAGTTTTTTATTTGGACAGCTGAACACTGAAGCTTTCTTT. This translates into CASSFLFGQLNTEAFF.

Remarks on this clonotype: The CDR3 end shows no conserved phenylalanine or tryptophan, and so a read error is likely. V and J are TRBV4-2 and TRBJ1-5, with TRBD1 as a possible D gene (6 bases). Between the trimmed V and J ends, which lost 2 bases and 7 bases, there was a span of 12 bases. CDR3 length: 14 residues. Germline V lookup: CDR1 LGHNA, CDR2 YNFKEQ. The CDR3 region has the DNA TGTGCCAGCAGCCAAATGACAGGAGGCCAGCCCCAGCATTTG. Translation: CASSQMTGGQPQHL.

This clonotype was seen just once. The rearrangement joins TRBV7-9 to TRBJ1-3, with D possibly TRBD1 on 6 matching bases. The V gene lost 3 bases and the J gene lost 3 bases, with 9 bases spanning the gap. Germline V CDR1 and CDR2: SEHNR, FQNEAQ (reference sequence). The length of the CDR3 is 14 residues. The CDR3 here is CASSFGQNGNTIYF. The DNA for the CDR3 is TGTGCCAGCAGCTTTGGACAGAATGGAAACACCATATATTTT.

The gene calls are TRBV10-3 and TRBJ1-1; TRBD1 might be the D (5 bases). Looked up from germline, CDR1 is ENHRY and CDR2 is SYGVKD. The CDR3 spans 13 residues. V was clipped by 4 bases and J by 2 bases, with 8 bases between them. The CDR3 DNA reads TGTGCCATCAGTGTTTGGACAAACACTGAAGCTTTCTTT. This sequence encodes CAISVWTNTEAFF.

CDR3 sequence (DNA): TGTGCCAGCAGTTCCGGGACGGTGAACACTGAAGCTTTCTTT. Translating it yields CASSSGTVNTEAFF. This sequence joins TRBV28 and TRBJ1-1; D perhaps matches TRBD1 (5 bases). Germline V gene data show CDR1 as MDHEN and CDR2 as SYDVKM. V lost 4 bases to trimming and J lost 0 bases, with 9 bases between them. The CDR3 is 14 residues long.

A few counts support this clonotype. The chain couples TRBV3-1 to TRBJ1-5; D remains ambiguous. The length of the CDR3 is 15 residues. Germline CDR1 is LGHDT and CDR2 is YNNKEL (reference sequence). Trimming took 3 bases from V and 9 from J, leaving 18 bases between them. CDR3 protein: CASSQGALGLAPQHF. CDR3 nucleotide sequence: TGTGCCAGCAGCCAGGGAGCCTTAGGGTTAGCGCCCCAGCATTTT.

The chain combines TRBV27 with TRBJ1-6; tentative D call: TRBD1 (6 bases). This CDR3 is 15 amino acids long. With 5 bases removed from V and 4 bases from J, the gap between germline ends came to 12 bases. CDR1 is MNHEY and CDR2 is SMNVEV in the germline V gene (reference sequence). The CDR3 loop is CASSAEGEYNSPLHF. In DNA, the CDR3 is TGTGCCAGCAGTGCCGAGGGGGAGTATAATTCACCCCTCCACTTT.

The gene calls are TRBV12-3 or TRBV12-4 and TRBJ1-5, with TRBD1 as a possible D gene (5 bases). This CDR3 region has 14 residues. Trimming left V 5 bases short and J 11 bases short, with 19 bases between. The CDR3 DNA reads as TGTGCCAGCAGTCCAAATACCGGGGCGGCTTCCCAGCATTTT. Translating it yields CASSPNTGAASQHF.

The J gene is TRBJ2-3, the V gene TRBV20-1; D tentatively reads TRBD1 or TRBD2 (5 bases each). The germline gives CDR1 DFQATT, CDR2 SNEGSKA (reference sequence). The CDR3 loop spans 18 amino acids. V was cut by 3 bases and J by 1 base, with 23 bases left in between. For the CDR3, the DNA is TGCAGTGCTAGTGTTTCTCTGGCAGGGAGCCCGGGCACAGATACGCAGTATTTT. Its protein product is CSASVSLAGSPGTDTQYF.